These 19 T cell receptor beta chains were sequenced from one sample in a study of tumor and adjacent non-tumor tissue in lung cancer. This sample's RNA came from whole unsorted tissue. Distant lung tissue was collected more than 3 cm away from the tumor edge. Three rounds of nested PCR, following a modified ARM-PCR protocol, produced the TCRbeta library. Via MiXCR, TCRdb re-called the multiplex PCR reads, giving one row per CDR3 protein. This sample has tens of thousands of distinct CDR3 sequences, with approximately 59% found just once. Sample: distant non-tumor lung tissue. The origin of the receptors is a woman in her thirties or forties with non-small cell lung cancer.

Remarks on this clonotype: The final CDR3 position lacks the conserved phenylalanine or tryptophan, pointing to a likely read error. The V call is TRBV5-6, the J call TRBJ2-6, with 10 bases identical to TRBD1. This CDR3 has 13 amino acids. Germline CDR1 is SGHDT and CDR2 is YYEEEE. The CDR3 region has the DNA TGTACCAGCAACTTGGGACAGGGGAACGTCCTGACTCTC. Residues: CTSNLGQGNVLTL.

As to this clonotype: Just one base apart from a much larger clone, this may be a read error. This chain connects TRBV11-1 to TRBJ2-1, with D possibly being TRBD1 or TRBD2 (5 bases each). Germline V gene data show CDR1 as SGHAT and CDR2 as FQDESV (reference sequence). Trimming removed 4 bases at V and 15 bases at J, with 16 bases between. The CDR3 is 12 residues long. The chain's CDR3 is CASSYLPGARFF. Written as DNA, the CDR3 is TGTGCCAGCAGCTACCTTCCCGGGGCCCGGTTCTTC.

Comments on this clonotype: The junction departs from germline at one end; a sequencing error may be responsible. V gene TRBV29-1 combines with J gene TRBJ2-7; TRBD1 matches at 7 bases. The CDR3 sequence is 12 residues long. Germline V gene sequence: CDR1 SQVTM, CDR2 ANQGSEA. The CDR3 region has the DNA TGTAGCGTGGACAGGAGGCGGAACGAGCAGTACTTC. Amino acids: CSVDRRRNEQYF.

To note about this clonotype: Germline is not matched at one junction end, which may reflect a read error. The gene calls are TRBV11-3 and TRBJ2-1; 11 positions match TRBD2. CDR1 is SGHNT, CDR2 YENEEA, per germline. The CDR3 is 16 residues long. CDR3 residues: CASSDPGLAADNQQFF. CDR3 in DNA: TGCGCCAGCAGCGATCCGGGACTAGCGGCCGACAATCAGCAGTTCTTC. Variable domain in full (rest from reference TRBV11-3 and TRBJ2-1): EAGVVQSPRYKIIEKKQPVAFWCNPISGHNTLYWYLQNLGQGPELLIRYENEEAVDDSQLPKDRFSAERLKGVDSTLKIQPAELGDSAVYLCASSDPGLAADNQQFFGPGTRLTVL.

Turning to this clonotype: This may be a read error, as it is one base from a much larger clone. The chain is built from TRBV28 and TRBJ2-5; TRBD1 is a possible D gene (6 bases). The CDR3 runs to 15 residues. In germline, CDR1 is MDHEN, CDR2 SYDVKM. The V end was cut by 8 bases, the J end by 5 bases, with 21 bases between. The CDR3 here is CASENFRGQGETQYF. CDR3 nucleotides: TGTGCCAGCGAAAATTTTCGAGGGCAGGGGGAGACCCAGTACTTC.

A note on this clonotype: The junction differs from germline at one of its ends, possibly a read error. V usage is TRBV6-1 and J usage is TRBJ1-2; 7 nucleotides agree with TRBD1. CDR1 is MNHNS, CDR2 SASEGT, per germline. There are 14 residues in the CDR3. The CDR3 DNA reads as TGTGCCAGCAGTGCAGGGGGACTGACCTATGGCTACAGCTTC. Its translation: CASSAGGLTYGYSF.

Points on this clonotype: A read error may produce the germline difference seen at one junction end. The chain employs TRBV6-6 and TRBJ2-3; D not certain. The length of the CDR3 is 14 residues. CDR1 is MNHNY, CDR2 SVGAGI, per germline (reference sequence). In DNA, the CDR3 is TGTGCCAGCAGTTACCTCCTGGACGGCGATACACAGTATTTT. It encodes CASSYLLDGDTQYF.

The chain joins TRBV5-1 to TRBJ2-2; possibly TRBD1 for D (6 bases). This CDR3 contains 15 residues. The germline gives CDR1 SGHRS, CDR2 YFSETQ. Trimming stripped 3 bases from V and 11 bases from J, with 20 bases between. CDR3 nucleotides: TGCGCCAGCAGCTCCGGACAGAGGAACACCCGTGAGCTGTTTTTT. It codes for CASSSGQRNTRELFF. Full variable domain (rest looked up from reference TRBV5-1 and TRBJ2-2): KAGVTQTPRYLIKTRGQQVTLSCSPISGHRSVSWYQQTPGQGLQFLFEYFSETQRNKGNFPGRFSGRQFSNSRSEMNVSTLELGDSALYLCASSSGQRNTRELFFGEGSRLTVL.

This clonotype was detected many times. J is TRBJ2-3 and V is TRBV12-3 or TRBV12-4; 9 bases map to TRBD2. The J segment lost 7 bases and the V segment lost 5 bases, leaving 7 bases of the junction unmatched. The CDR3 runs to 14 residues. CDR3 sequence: CASSPGTSIHTQYF. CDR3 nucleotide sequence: TGTGCCAGCAGTCCCGGGACTAGCATACATACGCAGTATTTT.

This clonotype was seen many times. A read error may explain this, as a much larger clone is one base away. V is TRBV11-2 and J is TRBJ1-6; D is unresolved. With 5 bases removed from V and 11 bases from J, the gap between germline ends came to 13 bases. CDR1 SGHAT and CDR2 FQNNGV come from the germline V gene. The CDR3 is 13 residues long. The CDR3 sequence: CASSQTRNPPLHF. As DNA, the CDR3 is TGTGCCAGCAGCCAAACGAGGAATCCACCCCTCCACTTT.

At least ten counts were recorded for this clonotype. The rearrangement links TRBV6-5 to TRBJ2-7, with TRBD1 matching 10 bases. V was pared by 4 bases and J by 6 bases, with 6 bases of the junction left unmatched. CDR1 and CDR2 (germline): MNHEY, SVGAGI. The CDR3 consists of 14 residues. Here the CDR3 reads CASSSRDRGGEQYF. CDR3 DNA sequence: TGTGCCAGCAGTTCCCGGGACAGGGGCGGCGAGCAGTACTTC.

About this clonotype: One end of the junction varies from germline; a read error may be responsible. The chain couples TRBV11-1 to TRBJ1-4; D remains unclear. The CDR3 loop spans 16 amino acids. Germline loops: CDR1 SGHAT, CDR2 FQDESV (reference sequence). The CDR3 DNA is TGTGTCAGCATCTTAGACTACGAGACAAGAACCGAAAAACTGTTTTTT. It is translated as CVSILDYETRTEKLFF.

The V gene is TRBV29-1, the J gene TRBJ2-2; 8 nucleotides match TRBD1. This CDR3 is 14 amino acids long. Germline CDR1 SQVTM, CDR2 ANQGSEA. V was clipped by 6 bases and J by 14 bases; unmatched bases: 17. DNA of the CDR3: TGCAGCGTCCGGCCAGGGGGCAACACCGTGGAACTGTTTTTT. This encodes CSVRPGGNTVELFF.

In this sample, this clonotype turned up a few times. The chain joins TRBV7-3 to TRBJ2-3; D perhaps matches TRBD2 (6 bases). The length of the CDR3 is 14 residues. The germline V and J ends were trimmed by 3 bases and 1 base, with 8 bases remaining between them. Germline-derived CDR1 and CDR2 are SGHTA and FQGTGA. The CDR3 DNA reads TGTGCCAGCAGCTTTACGGGGGGCACAGATACGCAGTATTTT. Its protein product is CASSFTGGTDTQYF.

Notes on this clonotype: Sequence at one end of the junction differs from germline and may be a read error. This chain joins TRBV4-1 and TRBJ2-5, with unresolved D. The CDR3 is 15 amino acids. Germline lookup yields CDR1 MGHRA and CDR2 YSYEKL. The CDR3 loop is CTSSQALSGKETPYF. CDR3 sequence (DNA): TGCACCAGCAGCCAAGCATTGTCTGGGAAAGAGACCCCGTACTTC.

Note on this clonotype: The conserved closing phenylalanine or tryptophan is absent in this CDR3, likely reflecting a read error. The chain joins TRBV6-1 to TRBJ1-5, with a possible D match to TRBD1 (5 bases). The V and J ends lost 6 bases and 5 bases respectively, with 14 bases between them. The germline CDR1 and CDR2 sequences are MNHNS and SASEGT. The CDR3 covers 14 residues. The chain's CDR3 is CASRATGFDQPQHL. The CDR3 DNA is TGTGCCAGCAGGGCCACAGGATTCGATCAGCCCCAGCATTTG.

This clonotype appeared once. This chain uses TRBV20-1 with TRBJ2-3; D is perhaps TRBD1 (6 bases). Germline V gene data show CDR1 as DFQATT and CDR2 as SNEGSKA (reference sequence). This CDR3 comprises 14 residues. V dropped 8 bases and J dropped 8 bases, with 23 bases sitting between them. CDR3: CSTDGQCPIPTQYF. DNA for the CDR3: TGCAGTACCGACGGACAGTGCCCGATTCCTACGCAGTATTTT.

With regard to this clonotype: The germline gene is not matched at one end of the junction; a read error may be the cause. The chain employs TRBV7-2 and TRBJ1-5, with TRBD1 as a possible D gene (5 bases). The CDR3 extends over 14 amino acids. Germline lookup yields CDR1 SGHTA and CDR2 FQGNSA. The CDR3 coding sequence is TGTGCCAGCGGGCGCGGGGCCCCGAATCAGCCCCAACATTTT. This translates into CASGRGAPNQPQHF.

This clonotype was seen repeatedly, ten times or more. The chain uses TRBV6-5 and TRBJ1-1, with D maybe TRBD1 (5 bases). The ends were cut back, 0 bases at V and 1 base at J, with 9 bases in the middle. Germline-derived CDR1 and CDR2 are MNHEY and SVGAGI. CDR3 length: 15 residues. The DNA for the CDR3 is TGTGCCAGCAGTTACTCCGGGGACTCGAACACTGAAGCTTTCTTT. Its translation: CASSYSGDSNTEAFF.